Given below is one TCR beta chain in context. Its antigen remains undetermined. Nothing much larger sits one base from this clone, and base qualities are not available. Trimming at the junction amounts to 4 bases on V and 5 bases on J, and the germline ends lie 11 bases apart. Taken from the germline V gene (reference sequence), the CDR1 and CDR2 loops are MNHNY and SVGAGI. The CDR3 runs 13 residues from the cysteine to the phenylalanine. Left in the record is the CDR3 DNA by itself, 39 bases read in frame from the first base. This sample was taken from a study of shared clonotypes between healthy human individuals (dated by TCRdb to 2018 to 2021). Regarding the research as a whole: The cohort included three men and a couple of women between 18 and 49 years of age. For each donor, three plates each were used for CD4 naive and CD4 memory, two plates were used for CD8 naive, and one plate was used for CD8 memory. To estimate repertoire size and how much clonotype sharing occurs between individuals, the study deeply sequenced the blood TCR repertoires of several healthy adults. To increase sequencing depth and limit assay-specific biases, different laboratories used diverse techniques to prepare libraries and sequence TCR repertoires. Between about 0.85 and 10 billion PBMCs per donor were obtained by leukapheresis.

On the study overall, not on this receptor specifically: Because the study included a small number of donors, the genetic and exposure-history diversity represented was limited. Even with the large sequencing depth, rarefaction of the sorted-subset datasets indicated that sequencing was incomplete. Clonotypes shared by all four sorted-subset donors showed higher generation probabilities than non-shared clonotypes. Pairwise subsampling indicated that sequencing depth was expected to affect the degree of clonotype sharing among donors. When a few donors were compared, the shared fraction of clonotypes was 5% to 6.5% for naive CD4, approximately 3.3% for naive CD8, 2.3% for memory CD4, and roughly 0.43% for memory CD8. Naive subsets generally had larger estimated clonotype richness than memory subsets. Sampling was limited to blood, and TCR repertoires in tissue likely differ from TCR repertoires in blood.

The donors were healthy, HIV-negative adults who had no recently reported acute infections or vaccinations. Every donor was a Caucasian adult residing in Nashville, Tennessee, USA. Magnetic negative selection was used to enrich CD4+ T cells, after which naive cells were positively selected on CD45RA and the negative fraction became the memory subset. Blood was collected by leukapheresis, and PBMCs were isolated by Ficoll-Histopaque density gradient centrifugation and then cryopreserved in liquid nitrogen vapor phase. Analytical flow cytometry was used to check the purity and quantity of every magnetically sorted T cell population. From each sorted fraction, genomic DNA was isolated and quantified by UV absorbance on a Nanodrop 2000c. TCR CDR3 regions were amplified from genomic DNA by multiplex PCR using the deep immunoSEQ assay. For each cell subset, the extracted genomic DNA was distributed evenly across all wells of several immunoSEQ 96-well plates, and each plate served as one replicate. For sorted subsets, approximately 200 ng of genomic DNA, equivalent to roughly 30,000 T cell genomes, went into each replicate PCR. Purified libraries were measured with a Qubit 3.0 fluorometer, size-checked on a Bioanalyzer 2100, and measured again with the KAPA Library Quantification kit. Each immunoSEQ 96-well plate was sequenced on its own single-read 150-cycle Illumina NextSeq 550 flow cell. The paper's data handling went like this. Because the immunoSEQ output held only junctional sequences and lacked quality scores, the filtering could not match the filtering applied to full-length reads. To assign V/J genes and CDR3, sequences were annotated against IMGT germline references using PyIR, a Python wrapper for IgBLAST v1.9. Any read was removed if the V/J assignment was weak (E-value above 1e-6), the CDR3 was missing, or the read contained stop codons, out-of-frame junctions, or ambiguous translated residues. V3J clonotypes were defined by identical inferred V gene, J gene, and CDR3 amino acid sequence. To compute the percentage overlap between repertoires, the number of shared unique clonotypes was divided by the size of the smaller repertoire. Richness of each repertoire was evaluated using RTK rarefaction, the Chao1 estimator, and Recon v2.1 estimates of unobserved clonotypes. For all TCRbeta clonotypes obtained by the gDNA method from a handful of donors, generation probabilities were computed with OLGA. TCRdb re-hosts the immuneACCESS table, in-frame sequences only. Its copies lack some clones; in the studies checked, an unresolved V gene accounts for under half of them, and the cause for the rest is not known. The V and J calls and the clone size are those of that table, but D and trimming were determined from the DNA. Here the sample has 2,500,000 or so clones; 93% occur a single time. The leading ten clones occupy about 0.39% of the sample.

The source of this sequence is a man younger than 35 in good health. Some clones in this sample may be carry-over from other donors' samples. The chain is assembled from TRBV6-6 and TRBJ1-2; a confident D gene designation cannot be given. The sample was naive CD4+ T cells from PBMCs. In light of the paper, this sample's cell subset or site label describes: CD45RA+ positively selected. Read as DNA, the sequence is TGTGCCAGCAGTTCCTCGGGATTGTATGGCTACACCTTC. It encodes CASSSSGLYGYTF.